Shown below are 2 T cell receptor beta chains from a single sample sequenced in a study of beta chain features in type 1 diabetes. These TCRs' antigens remain unknown. The isolated RNA, all of it, was reverse transcribed, so expressed TCRB transcripts were what got sequenced. Produced via immunoSEQ multiplex PCR; TCRdb's table is partial and in-frame only. The sample yields a few hundred thousand clones, 24% seen once. Study-level results: All four CD4+ subsets from Type 1 diabetes patients carried moderately but significantly shorter TCRB CDR3s.

Sequenced input: naive CD4+ T cells from blood. These receptors originate from a woman younger than 45 with type 1 diabetes.

The chain has TRBV18 and TRBJ1-1; no clear D gene. V was trimmed by 3 bases and J by 7 bases, leaving 12 bases between them. CDR3 length equals 13 residues. The germline CDR1 and CDR2 sequences are KGHSH and LQKENI. CDR3 sequence (DNA): TGTGCCAGCTCACCGGGCCAAGACAATGAAGCTTTCTTT. Protein sequence: CASSPGQDNEAFF.

The chain joins TRBV18 to TRBJ2-3; TRBD2 agrees at 11 bases. The CDR3 contains 16 residues. V trimming: 1 base; J trimming: 5 bases; junction bases outside the gene matches: 5. Germline V gene sequence: CDR1 KGHSH, CDR2 LQKENI. CDR3: CASSPLAGGPQDTQYF. The CDR3 bases are TGTGCCAGCTCACCACTAGCGGGAGGGCCGCAAGATACGCAGTATTTT.